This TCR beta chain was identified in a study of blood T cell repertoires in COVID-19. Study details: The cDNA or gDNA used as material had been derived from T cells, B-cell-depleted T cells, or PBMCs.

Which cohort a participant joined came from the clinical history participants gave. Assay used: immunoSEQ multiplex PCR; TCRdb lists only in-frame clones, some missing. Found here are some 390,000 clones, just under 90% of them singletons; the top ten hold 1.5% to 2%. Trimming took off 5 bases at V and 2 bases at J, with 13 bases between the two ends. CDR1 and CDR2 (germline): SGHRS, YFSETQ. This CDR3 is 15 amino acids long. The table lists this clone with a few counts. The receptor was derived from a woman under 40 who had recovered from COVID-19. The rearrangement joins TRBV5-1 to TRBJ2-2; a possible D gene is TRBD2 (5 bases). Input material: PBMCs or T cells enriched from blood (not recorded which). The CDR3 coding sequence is TGCGCCAGCAGGGTGCTAGCAGATAACACCGGGGAGCTGTTTTTT. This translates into CASRVLADNTGELFF.